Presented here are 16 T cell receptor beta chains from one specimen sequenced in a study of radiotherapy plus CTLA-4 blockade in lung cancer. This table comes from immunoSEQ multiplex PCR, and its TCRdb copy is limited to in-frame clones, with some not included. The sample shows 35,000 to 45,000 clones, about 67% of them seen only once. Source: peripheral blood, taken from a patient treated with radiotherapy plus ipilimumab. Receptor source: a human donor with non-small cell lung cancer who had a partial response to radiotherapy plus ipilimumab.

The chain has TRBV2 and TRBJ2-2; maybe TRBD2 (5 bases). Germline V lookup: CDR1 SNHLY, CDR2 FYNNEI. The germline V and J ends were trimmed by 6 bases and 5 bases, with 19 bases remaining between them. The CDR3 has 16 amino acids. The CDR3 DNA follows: TGTGCCAGCAGGAGGGAAGCGGCAGGATGGACCGGGGAGCTGTTTTTT. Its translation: CASRREAAGWTGELFF.

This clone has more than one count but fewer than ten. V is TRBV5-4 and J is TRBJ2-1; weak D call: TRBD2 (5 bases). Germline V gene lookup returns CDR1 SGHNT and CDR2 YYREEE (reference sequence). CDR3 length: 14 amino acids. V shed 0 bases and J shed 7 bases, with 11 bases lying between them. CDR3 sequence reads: CASSLVFGENEQFF. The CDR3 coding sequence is TGTGCCAGCAGCTTGGTTTTCGGGGAAAATGAGCAGTTCTTC.

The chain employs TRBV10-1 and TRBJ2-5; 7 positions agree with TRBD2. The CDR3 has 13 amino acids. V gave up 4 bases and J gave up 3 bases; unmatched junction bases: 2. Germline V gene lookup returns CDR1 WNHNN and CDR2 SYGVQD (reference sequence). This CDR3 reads CASSGGLEETQYF. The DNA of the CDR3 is TGCGCCAGCAGTGGTGGACTAGAAGAGACCCAGTACTTC.

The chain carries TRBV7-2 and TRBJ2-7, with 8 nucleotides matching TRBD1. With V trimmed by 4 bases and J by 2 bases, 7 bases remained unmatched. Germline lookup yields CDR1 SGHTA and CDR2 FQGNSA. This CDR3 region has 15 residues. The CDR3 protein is CASSSDRGDTYEQYF. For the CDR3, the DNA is TGTGCCAGCAGCTCCGACAGGGGTGATACCTACGAGCAGTACTTC.

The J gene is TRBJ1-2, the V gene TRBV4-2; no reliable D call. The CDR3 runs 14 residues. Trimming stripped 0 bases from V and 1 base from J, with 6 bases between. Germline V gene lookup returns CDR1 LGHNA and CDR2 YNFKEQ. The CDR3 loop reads CASSQDRVNYGYTF. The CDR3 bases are TGTGCCAGCAGCCAAGATCGGGTTAACTATGGCTACACCTTC.

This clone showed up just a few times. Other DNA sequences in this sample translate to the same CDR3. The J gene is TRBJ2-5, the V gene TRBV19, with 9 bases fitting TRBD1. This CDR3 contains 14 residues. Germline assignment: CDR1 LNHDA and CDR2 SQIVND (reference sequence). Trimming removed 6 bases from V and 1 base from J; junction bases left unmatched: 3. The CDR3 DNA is TGTGCCAGTAGACTGACAGGGGGCCAAGAGACCCAGTACTTC. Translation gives CASRLTGGQETQYF. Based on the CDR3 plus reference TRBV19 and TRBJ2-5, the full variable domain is DGGITQSPKYLFRKEGQNVTLSCEQNLNHDAMYWYRQDPGQGLRLIYYSQIVNDFQKGDIAEGYSVSREKKESFPLTVTSAQKNPTAFYLCASRLTGGQETQYFGPGTRLLVL.

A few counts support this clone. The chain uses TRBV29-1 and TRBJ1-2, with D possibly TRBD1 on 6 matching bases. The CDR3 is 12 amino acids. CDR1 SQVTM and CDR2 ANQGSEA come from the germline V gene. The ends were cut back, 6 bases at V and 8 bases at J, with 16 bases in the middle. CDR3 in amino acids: CSVTAGARGYTF. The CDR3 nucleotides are TGCAGCGTGACCGCGGGGGCTCGAGGCTACACCTTC.

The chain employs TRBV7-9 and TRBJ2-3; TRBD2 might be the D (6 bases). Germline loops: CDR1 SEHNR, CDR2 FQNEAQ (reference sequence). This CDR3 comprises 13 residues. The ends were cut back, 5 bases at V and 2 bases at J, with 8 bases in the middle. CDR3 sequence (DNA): TGTGCCAGCAGCCGGGGGAACACAGATACGCAGTATTTT. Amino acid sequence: CASSRGNTDTQYF.

DNA for the CDR3: TGTGCCAGCAGCTTAGGAAGCGCGGTGTTATCTGAAAAACTGTTTTTT. Amino acids: CASSLGSAVLSEKLFF. The chain carries TRBV7-2 and TRBJ1-4; D gene ambiguous. This CDR3 region has 16 residues. Germline-derived CDR1 and CDR2 are SGHTA and FQGNSA. V was clipped by 1 base and J by 7 bases, with 16 bases between them.

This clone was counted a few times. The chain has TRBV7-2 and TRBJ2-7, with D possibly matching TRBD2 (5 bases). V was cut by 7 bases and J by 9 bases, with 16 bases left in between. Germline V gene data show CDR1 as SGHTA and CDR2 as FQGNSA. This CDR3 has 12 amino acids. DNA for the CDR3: TGTGCCAGCACCTCTGGTCGTGGACTGCAGTACTTC. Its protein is CASTSGRGLQYF.

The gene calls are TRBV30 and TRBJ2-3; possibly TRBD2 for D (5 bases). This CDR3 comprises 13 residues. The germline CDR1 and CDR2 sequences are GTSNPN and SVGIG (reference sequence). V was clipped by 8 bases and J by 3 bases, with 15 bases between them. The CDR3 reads CAAHHRETDTQYF. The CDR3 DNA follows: TGTGCCGCTCACCATAGGGAGACAGATACGCAGTATTTT.

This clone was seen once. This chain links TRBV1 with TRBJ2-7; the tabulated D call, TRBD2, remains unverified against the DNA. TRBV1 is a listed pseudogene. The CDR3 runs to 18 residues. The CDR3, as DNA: TGCACCAGAATGAGCGGGGGGCCCTTGCAAGCCTCAGGTTACGAGCAGTACTTC. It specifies CTRMSGGPLQASGYEQYF.

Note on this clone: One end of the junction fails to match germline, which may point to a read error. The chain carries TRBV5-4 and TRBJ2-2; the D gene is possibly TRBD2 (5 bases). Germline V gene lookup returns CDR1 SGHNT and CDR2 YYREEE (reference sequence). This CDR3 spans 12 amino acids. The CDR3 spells CASSPRAGEPFF. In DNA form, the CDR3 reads TGTGCCAGCAGCCCCCGTGCCGGGGAGCCGTTTTTT.

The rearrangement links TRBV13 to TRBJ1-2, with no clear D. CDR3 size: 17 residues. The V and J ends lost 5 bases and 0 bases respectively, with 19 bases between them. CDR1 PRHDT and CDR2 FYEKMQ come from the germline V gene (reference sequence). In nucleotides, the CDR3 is TGTGCCAGCAGCCGAACGATCGATAGAGCGGCTAACTATGGCTACACCTTC. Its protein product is CASSRTIDRAANYGYTF. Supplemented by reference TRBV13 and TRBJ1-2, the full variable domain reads AAGVIQSPRHLIKEKRETATLKCYPIPRHDTVYWYQQGPGQDPQFLISFYEKMQSDKGSIPDRFSAQQFSDYHSELNMSSLELGDSALYFCASSRTIDRAANYGYTFGSGTRLTVV.

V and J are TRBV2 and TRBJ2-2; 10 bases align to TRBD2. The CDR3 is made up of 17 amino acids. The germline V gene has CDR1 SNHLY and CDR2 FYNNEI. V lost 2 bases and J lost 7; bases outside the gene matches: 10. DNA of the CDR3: TGTGCCAGCAGTGAATTTGGGCTAGCGGGAGCGTACGGGGAGCTGTTTTTT. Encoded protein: CASSEFGLAGAYGELFF. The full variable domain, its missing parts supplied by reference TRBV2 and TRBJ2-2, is EPEVTQTPSHQVTQMGQEVILRCVPISNHLYFYWYRQILGQKVEFLVSFYNNEISEKSEIFDDQFSVERPDGSNFTLKIRSTKLEDSAMYFCASSEFGLAGAYGELFFGEGSRLTVL.

In DNA, the CDR3 is TGCGCCAGCAGCAAGGACAGGACAAACCGGGACTATGGCTACACCTTC. This gives the protein CASSKDRTNRDYGYTF. J is TRBJ1-2 and V is TRBV5-1, with TRBD1 identical over 7 bases. CDR3 length: 16 residues. V shed 4 bases and J 3 bases; nucleotides not matched to a gene: 12. Germline V gives CDR1 SGHRS, CDR2 YFSETQ.